These T cell receptor beta chains were read from a single sample in a study of human T cells and chemical hapten exposure. TCRdb itself ran the RACE reads through MiXCR, one entry per CDR3 protein. Counted here are around 130,000 distinct CDR3 sequences, about 10% occurring once; the ten biggest clones make up about 2.4%. Sample: whole blood, taken in connection with sensitization to the hapten diphenylcyclopropenone (DPC). These receptors were taken from a woman in her forties or fifties with alopecia areata. Some clones in this sample may be carry-over from other donors' samples. Each CDR3 is given with its conserved first and last residue. Each record gives: clone size, V gene, D gene, J gene, CDR3 DNA, CDR3 protein. D genes are given only for firm matches. Clone size is stated in some rows and not others, as once, few, many or a class when expanded.

size: NA
V: TRBV10-3
D: NA
J: TRBJ2-3
DNA: TGTGCCATCAGTGAAGAATTAGAAGGCGAGGGAGATACGCAGTATTTT
CDR3: CAISEELEGEGDTQYF

size: many
V: TRBV29-1
D: NA
J: TRBJ2-5
DNA: TGCAGCGCTACGAGGGGCCAAGAGACCCAGTACTTC
CDR3: CSATRGQETQYF

size: many
V: TRBV7-2
D: NA
J: TRBJ1-6
DNA: TGTGCCAGCAGCCGACAGAGCTCCTATAATTCACCCCTCCACTTT
CDR3: CASSRQSSYNSPLHF

size: many
V: TRBV7-8
D: NA
J: TRBJ1-4
DNA: TGTGCCAGCAGCTTGCGGGGAGGTTTGGGTGAAAAACTGTTTTTT
CDR3: CASSLRGGLGEKLFF

size: few
V: TRBV7-9
D: TRBD1
J: TRBJ1-2
DNA: TGTGCCAGCAGCTACAGGGGGGACAACTATGGCTACACCTTC
CDR3: CASSYRGDNYGYTF

size: NA
V: TRBV29-1
D: NA
J: TRBJ1-3
DNA: TGCAGCGTTGACGGGGGCGGGGGTGATGGAAACACCATATATTTT
CDR3: CSVDGGGGDGNTIYF

size: many
V: TRBV6-6
D: NA
J: TRBJ2-1
DNA: TGTGCCAGCAGTCCTCTTAGCGGAAGCTACAATGAGCAGTTCTTC
CDR3: CASSPLSGSYNEQFF

size: few
V: TRBV6-5
D: NA
J: TRBJ1-1
DNA: TGTGCCAGCAGTTACCGGGGCAGGGGCATGAACACTGAAGCTTTCTTT
CDR3: CASSYRGRGMNTEAFF

size: few
V: TRBV7-2
D: NA
J: TRBJ2-1
DNA: TGTGCCAGCACCCTCAGCCACAATGAGCAGTTCTTC
CDR3: CASTLSHNEQFF

size: few
V: TRBV20-1
D: TRBD1
J: TRBJ1-6
DNA: TGCAGTGCTAGATCGACGACAGGGGTAACCTATAATTCACCCCTCCACTTT
CDR3: CSARSTTGVTYNSPLHF

size: many
V: TRBV20-1
D: TRBD1
J: TRBJ2-7
DNA: TGCAGTGCTAGTTGGGACAGGGGTGACGAGCAGTACTTC
CDR3: CSASWDRGDEQYF

size: many
V: TRBV20-1
D: TRBD1
J: TRBJ2-2
DNA: TGCAGTGCTAAGGGACAGGGAAGCACCGGGGAGCTGTTTTTT
CDR3: CSAKGQGSTGELFF

size: few
V: TRBV5-1
D: NA
J: TRBJ2-6
DNA: TGCGCCAGCAGCTTGGAAGGGGGGAGCTCTGGGGCCAACGTCCTGACTTTC
CDR3: CASSLEGGSSGANVLTF

size: NA
V: TRBV5-1
D: NA
J: TRBJ1-5
DNA: TGCGCCAGCAGCTTATCCACTAGGGATCAGCCCCAGCATTTT
CDR3: CASSLSTRDQPQHF

size: few
V: TRBV20-1
D: TRBD2
J: TRBJ2-3
DNA: TGCAGTGCCCTAGCGGGAGACAGCACAGATACGCAGTATTTT
CDR3: CSALAGDSTDTQYF

size: NA
V: TRBV7-8
D: NA
J: TRBJ2-5
DNA: TGTGCCAGCAGATTAAAGGCTGGGGGGCCGGGGGGGACCCAGTACTTC
CDR3: CASRLKAGGPGGTQYF

size: NA
V: TRBV19
D: NA
J: TRBJ1-2
DNA: TGTGCCTCGGCCCGGGAAAATGGCTACACCTTC
CDR3: CASARENGYTF

size: few
V: TRBV7-2
D: NA
J: TRBJ2-1
DNA: TGTGCCAGCAGCCTAGCGCCCGGGGGGCTAAGCTCCTACAATGAGCAGTTCTTC
CDR3: CASSLAPGGLSSYNEQFF

size: NA
V: TRBV11-2
D: NA
J: TRBJ1-2
DNA: TGTGCCAGCAGCTTACGTACAGCAGACCATGGCTACACCTTC
CDR3: CASSLRTADHGYTF

size: NA
V: TRBV12-3/TRBV12-4
D: NA
J: TRBJ2-3
DNA: TGTGCCAGCAGTTTGGGCCCCGCCGGGGCTGTAGATACGCAGTATTTT
CDR3: CASSLGPAGAVDTQYF

size: many
V: TRBV5-1
D: TRBD2
J: TRBJ2-3
DNA: TGCGCCAGCAGGACTAGCGGTAGCACAGATACGCAGTATTTT
CDR3: CASRTSGSTDTQYF

size: few
V: TRBV10-3
D: NA
J: TRBJ1-5
DNA: TGTGCCATCAGCAGGGGTAGCAATCAGCCCCAGCATTTT
CDR3: CAISRGSNQPQHF

size: NA
V: TRBV7-8
D: TRBD2
J: TRBJ2-7
DNA: TGTGCCAGCAGCTCCCCGGGACTAGCTGTGTACGAGCAGTGCTTC
CDR3: CASSSPGLAVYEQCF

size: many
V: TRBV12-3/TRBV12-4
D: TRBD1
J: TRBJ2-4
DNA: TGTGCCAGCAGTTTACGTCGGCAGGGGGTAAACATTCAGTACTTC
CDR3: CASSLRRQGVNIQYF

size: NA
V: TRBV7-2
D: NA
J: TRBJ1-3
DNA: TGTGCCAGCAGCCCAGAACAGGGATACACCATATATTTT
CDR3: CASSPEQGYTIYF

size: many
V: TRBV12-3/TRBV12-4
D: NA
J: TRBJ2-3
DNA: TGTGCCAGCAGCCTCGCTAGCACAGATACGCAGTATTTT
CDR3: CASSLASTDTQYF

size: few
V: TRBV6-5
D: NA
J: TRBJ1-4
DNA: TGTGCCAGCAGTTACCAGTCAGTGGGAGAAAAACTGTTTTTT
CDR3: CASSYQSVGEKLFF

size: NA
V: TRBV29-1
D: NA
J: TRBJ1-1
DNA: TGCAGCGTCGCCTTTATGAACACTGAAGCTTTCTTT
CDR3: CSVAFMNTEAFF

size: many
V: TRBV11-3
D: NA
J: TRBJ2-2
DNA: TGTGCCAGCAGCTTGAAGGGAGCTGGGGAGCTGTTTTTT
CDR3: CASSLKGAGELFF

size: NA
V: TRBV7-9
D: NA
J: TRBJ2-7
DNA: TGTGCCAGCAGCTCCAGCGGTCGCTCCTACGAGCAGTACTTC
CDR3: CASSSSGRSYEQYF

size: NA
V: TRBV7-9
D: NA
J: TRBJ2-7
DNA: TGTGCCAGCAGCTTAACGGCCTTCTCCTACGAGCAGTACTTC
CDR3: CASSLTAFSYEQYF

size: NA
V: TRBV20-1
D: NA
J: TRBJ2-3
DNA: TGCAGTGCTAGATCCGAGGGGGTGGGCACAGATACGCAGTATTTT
CDR3: CSARSEGVGTDTQYF

size: few
V: TRBV28
D: NA
J: TRBJ1-2
DNA: TGTGCCAGCAGCCCGGTCACAGGGCGTTCGGGCTACACCTTC
CDR3: CASSPVTGRSGYTF

size: many
V: TRBV5-6
D: NA
J: TRBJ2-5
DNA: TGTGCCAGCGAGCCTCGGTGGGCAGGGCCGAGGGTTCAAGAGACCCAGTACTTC
CDR3: CASEPRWAGPRVQETQYF

size: many
V: TRBV10-2
D: TRBD2
J: TRBJ2-3
DNA: TGCGCCAGCAGTGATGGACTAGCGGGGGCCGTAACAGATACGCAGTATTTT
CDR3: CASSDGLAGAVTDTQYF

size: NA
V: TRBV28
D: NA
J: TRBJ1-1
DNA: TGTGCCAGCAGTTTAGCTCCGGGGAGGGGGAACACTGAAGCTTTCTTT
CDR3: CASSLAPGRGNTEAFF

size: NA
V: TRBV29-1
D: TRBD1
J: TRBJ2-1
DNA: TGCAGCGTTCCCGGGACAGGGGGCGGGAGCACTGAGCAGTTCTTC
CDR3: CSVPGTGGGSTEQFF

size: few
V: TRBV7-2
D: NA
J: TRBJ2-3
DNA: TGTGCCAGCAGCTCCCCTCCCAACACAGATACGCAGTATTTT
CDR3: CASSSPPNTDTQYF

size: few
V: TRBV5-6
D: NA
J: TRBJ1-1
DNA: TGTGCCAGCAAAGAGATAGGGATCGTGAACACTGAAGCTTTCTTT
CDR3: CASKEIGIVNTEAFF

size: few
V: TRBV25-1
D: NA
J: TRBJ2-5
DNA: TGTGCCAGCAGCCCTGCTCGGGACGGCCCTATCGGGACCCAGTACTTC
CDR3: CASSPARDGPIGTQYF

size: many
V: TRBV28
D: TRBD1
J: TRBJ2-5
DNA: TGTGCCAGCAGCACGACAGGGTTGCAGACCCAGTACTTC
CDR3: CASSTTGLQTQYF

size: NA
V: TRBV27
D: TRBD1
J: TRBJ2-1
DNA: TGTGCCAGCAGTTCGAGACAGGGGGCCTTCTCCTACAATGAGCAGTTCTTC
CDR3: CASSSRQGAFSYNEQFF

size: NA
V: TRBV25-1
D: TRBD1
J: TRBJ1-1
DNA: TGTGCCAGCAGTGATTCCGACAGGGCAAACACTGAAGCTTTCTTT
CDR3: CASSDSDRANTEAFF